Here is one T cell receptor beta chain with its context. The CDR3 spans 15 residues. The germline V gene has CDR1 KGHSH and CDR2 LQKENI. V shed 5 bases, J shed 0 bases, and the junction held 1 base outside the gene matches. The record originates from a study of T cell changes during pregnancy in multiple sclerosis. This table comes from immunoSEQ multiplex PCR, and its TCRdb copy is limited to in-frame clones, with some not included. There are some 40,000 clones in the sample; around nine tenths occur only once, and more than 0.3% lies in the top ten. Sequencing was performed on CD4+ T cells from peripheral blood mononuclear cells, taken in the third trimester of pregnancy. This chain joins TRBV18 and TRBJ2-2; 9 positions agree with TRBD1. The TCR comes from a female donor in good health, enrolled as a control in a pregnancy study. The CDR3 DNA reads as TGTGCCAGCTCAGGACAGGGGCCGAACACCGGGGAGCTGTTTTTT. Amino acid sequence: CASSGQGPNTGELFF. Drawing the rest from reference TRBV18 and TRBJ2-2, the complete variable domain is NAGVMQNPRHLVRRRGQEARLRCSPMKGHSHVYWYRQLPEEGLKFMVYLQKENIIDESGMPKERFSAEFPKEGPSILRIQQVVRGDSAAYFCASSGQGPNTGELFFGEGSRLTVL.